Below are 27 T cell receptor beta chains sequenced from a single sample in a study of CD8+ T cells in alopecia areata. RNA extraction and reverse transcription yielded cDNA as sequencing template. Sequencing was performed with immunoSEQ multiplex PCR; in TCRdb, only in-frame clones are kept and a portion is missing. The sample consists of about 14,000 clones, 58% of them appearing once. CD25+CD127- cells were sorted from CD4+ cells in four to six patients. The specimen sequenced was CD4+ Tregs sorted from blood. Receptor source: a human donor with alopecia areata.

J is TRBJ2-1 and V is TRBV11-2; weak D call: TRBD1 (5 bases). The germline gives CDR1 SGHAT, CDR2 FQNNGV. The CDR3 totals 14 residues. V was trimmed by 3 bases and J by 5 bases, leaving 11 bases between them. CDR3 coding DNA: TGTGCCAGCAGCTTTAGGGGTGGCCACAATGAGCAGTTCTTC. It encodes CASSFRGGHNEQFF.

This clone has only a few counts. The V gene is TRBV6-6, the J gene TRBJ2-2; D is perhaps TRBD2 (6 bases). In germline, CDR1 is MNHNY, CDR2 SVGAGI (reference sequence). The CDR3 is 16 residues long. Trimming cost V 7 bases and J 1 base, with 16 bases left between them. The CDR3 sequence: CASTTRIAVNTGELFF. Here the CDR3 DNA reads TGTGCCAGCACCACACGGATAGCGGTGAACACCGGGGAGCTGTTTTTT.

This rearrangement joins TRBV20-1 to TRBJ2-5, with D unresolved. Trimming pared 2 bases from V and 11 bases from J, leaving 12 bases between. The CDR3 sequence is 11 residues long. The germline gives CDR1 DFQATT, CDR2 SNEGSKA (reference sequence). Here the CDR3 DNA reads TGCAGTGCTAGACTAGTCCGTCATCAGTACTTC. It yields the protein CSARLVRHQYF.

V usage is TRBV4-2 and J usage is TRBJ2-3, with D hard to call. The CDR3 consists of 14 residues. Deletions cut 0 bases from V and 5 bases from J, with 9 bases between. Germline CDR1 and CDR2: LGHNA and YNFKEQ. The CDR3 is CASSQDSMLDTQYF. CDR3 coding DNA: TGTGCCAGCAGCCAAGACAGTATGCTAGATACGCAGTATTTT.

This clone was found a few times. Here the CDR3 reads CASSFGKLMAKNIQYF. DNA for the CDR3: TGTGCCAGCAGCTTTGGAAAACTAATGGCCAAAAACATTCAGTACTTC. The J gene is TRBJ2-4, the V gene TRBV13, with D unclear. The germline V gene encodes CDR1 PRHDT and CDR2 FYEKMQ (reference sequence). With 3 bases removed from V and 1 base from J, the gap between germline ends came to 13 bases. The CDR3 has 16 amino acids. Full variable domain (rest looked up from reference TRBV13 and TRBJ2-4): AAGVIQSPRHLIKEKRETATLKCYPIPRHDTVYWYQQGPGQDPQFLISFYEKMQSDKGSIPDRFSAQQFSDYHSELNMSSLELGDSALYFCASSFGKLMAKNIQYFGAGTRLSVL.

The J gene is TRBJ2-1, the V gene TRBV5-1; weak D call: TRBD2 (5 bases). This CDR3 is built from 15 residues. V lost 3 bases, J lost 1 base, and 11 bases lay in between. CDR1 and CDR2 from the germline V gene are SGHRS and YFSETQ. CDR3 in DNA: TGCGCCAGCAGCTATTACGGGGAGTCCTACAATGAGCAGTTCTTC. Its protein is CASSYYGESYNEQFF.

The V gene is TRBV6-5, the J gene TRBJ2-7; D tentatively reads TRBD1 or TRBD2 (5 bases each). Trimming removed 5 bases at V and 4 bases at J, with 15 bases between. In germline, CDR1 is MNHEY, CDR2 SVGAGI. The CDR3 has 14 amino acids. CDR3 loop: CASSGGRGRYEQYF. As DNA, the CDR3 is TGTGCCAGCAGTGGCGGCCGGGGCCGTTACGAGCAGTACTTC.

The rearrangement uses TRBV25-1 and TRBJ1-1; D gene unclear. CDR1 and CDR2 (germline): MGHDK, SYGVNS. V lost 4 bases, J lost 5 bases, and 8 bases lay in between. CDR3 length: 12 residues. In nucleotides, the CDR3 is TGTGCCAGCAGTGGGGTCACAACTGAAGCTTTCTTT. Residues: CASSGVTTEAFF.

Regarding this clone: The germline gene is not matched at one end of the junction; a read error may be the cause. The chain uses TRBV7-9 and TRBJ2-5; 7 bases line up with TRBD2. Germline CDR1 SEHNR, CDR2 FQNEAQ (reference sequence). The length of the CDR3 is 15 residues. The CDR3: CASISGASGQETRYF. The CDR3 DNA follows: TGTGCCAGCATATCTGGGGCTAGCGGACAAGAGACCCGGTACTTC.

The DNA of the CDR3 is TGCGCCAGCAGCCAAAGGGGGCCGCCGGGCCTCAACGAGCAGTACTTC. Its translation is CASSQRGPPGLNEQYF. The rearrangement uses TRBV4-1 and TRBJ2-7; 7 nucleotides align to TRBD1. Germline values: CDR1 MGHRA, CDR2 YSYEKL. The J segment lost 5 bases and the V segment lost 2 bases, leaving 12 bases of the junction unmatched. The CDR3 has 16 amino acids.

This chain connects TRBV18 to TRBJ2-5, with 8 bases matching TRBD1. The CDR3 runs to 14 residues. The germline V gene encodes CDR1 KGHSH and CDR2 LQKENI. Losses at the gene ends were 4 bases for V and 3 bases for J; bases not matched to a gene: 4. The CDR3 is CASSRGQEKETQYF. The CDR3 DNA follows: TGTGCCAGCTCACGGGGACAGGAGAAAGAGACCCAGTACTTC. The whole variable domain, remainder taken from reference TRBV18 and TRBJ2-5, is NAGVMQNPRHLVRRRGQEARLRCSPMKGHSHVYWYRQLPEEGLKFMVYLQKENIIDESGMPKERFSAEFPKEGPSILRIQQVVRGDSAAYFCASSRGQEKETQYFGPGTRLLVL.

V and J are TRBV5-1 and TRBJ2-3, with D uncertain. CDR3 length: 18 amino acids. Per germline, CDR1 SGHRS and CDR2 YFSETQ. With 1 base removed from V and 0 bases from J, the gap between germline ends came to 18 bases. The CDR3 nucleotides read TGCGCCAGCAGCTTGAGTTTGTTTGGGCAGAAAAGCACAGATACGCAGTATTTT. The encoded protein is CASSLSLFGQKSTDTQYF.

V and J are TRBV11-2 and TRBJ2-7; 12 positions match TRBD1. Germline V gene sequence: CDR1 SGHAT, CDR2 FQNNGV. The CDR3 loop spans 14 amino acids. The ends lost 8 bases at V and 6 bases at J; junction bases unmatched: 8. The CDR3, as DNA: TGTGCCAGCTCTAGGGACAGGGGGCAAGTCGAGCAGTACTTC. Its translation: CASSRDRGQVEQYF.

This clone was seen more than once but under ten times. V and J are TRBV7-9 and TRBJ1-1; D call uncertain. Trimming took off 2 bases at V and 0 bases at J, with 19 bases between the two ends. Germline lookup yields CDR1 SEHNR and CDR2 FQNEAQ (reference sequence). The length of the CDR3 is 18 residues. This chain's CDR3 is CASSLSRTPVVVNTEAFF. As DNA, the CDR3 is TGTGCCAGCAGCTTATCCAGGACCCCGGTCGTGGTGAACACTGAAGCTTTCTTT. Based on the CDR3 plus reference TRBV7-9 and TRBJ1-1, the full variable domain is DTGVSQNPRHKITKRGQNVTFRCDPISEHNRLYWYRQTLGQGPEFLTYFQNEAQLEKSRLLSDRFSAERPKGSFSTLEIQRTEQGDSAMYLCASSLSRTPVVVNTEAFFGQGTRLTVV.

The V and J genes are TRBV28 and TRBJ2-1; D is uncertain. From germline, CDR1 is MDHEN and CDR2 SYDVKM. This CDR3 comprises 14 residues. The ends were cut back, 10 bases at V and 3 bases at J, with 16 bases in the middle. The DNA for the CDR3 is TGTGCCATCAAATCCAGCGTGTTCTACAATGAGCAGTTCTTC. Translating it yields CAIKSSVFYNEQFF. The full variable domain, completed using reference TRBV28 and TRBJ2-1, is DVKVTQSSRYLVKRTGEKVFLECVQDMDHENMFWYRQDPGLGLRLIYFSYDVKMKEKGDIPEGYSVSREKKERFSLILESASTNQTSMYLCAIKSSVFYNEQFFGPGTRLTVL.

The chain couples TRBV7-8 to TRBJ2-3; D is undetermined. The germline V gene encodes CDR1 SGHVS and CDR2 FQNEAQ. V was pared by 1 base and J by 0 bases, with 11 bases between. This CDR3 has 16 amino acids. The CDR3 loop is CASSLEVSRSTDTQYF. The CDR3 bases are TGTGCCAGCAGCTTAGAGGTTAGCCGAAGCACAGATACGCAGTATTTT.

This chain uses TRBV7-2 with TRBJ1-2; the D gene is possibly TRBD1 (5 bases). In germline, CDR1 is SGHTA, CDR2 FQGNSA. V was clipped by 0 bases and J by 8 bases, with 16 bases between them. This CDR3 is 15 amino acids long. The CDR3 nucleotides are TGTGCCAGCAGCTTAGCGCAGGGTCCCTCCGGGGGCTACACCTTC. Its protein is CASSLAQGPSGGYTF.

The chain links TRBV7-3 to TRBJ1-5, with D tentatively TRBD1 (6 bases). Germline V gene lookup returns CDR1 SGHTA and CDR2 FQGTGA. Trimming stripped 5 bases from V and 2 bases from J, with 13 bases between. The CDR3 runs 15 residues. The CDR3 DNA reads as TGTGCCAGCAGCCTGAGGGACATCGGCAATCAGCCCCAGCATTTT. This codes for CASSLRDIGNQPQHF. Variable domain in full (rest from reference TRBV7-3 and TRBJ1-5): GAGVSQTPSNKVTEKGKYVELRCDPISGHTALYWYRQSLGQGPEFLIYFQGTGAADDSGLPNDRFFAVRPEGSVSTLKIQRTERGDSAVYLCASSLRDIGNQPQHFGDGTRLSIL.

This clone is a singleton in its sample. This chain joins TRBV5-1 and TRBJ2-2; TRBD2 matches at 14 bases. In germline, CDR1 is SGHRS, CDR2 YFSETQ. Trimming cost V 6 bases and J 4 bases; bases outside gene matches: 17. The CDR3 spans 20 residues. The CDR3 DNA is TGCGCCAGCAAACCCGCCCGATTGACTAGCGGGAGGGCGGGCACCGGGGAGCTGTTTTTT. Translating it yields CASKPARLTSGRAGTGELFF.

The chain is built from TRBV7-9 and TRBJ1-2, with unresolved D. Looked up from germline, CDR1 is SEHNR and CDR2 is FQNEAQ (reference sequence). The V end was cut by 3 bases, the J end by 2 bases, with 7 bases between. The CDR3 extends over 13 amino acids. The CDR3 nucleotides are TGTGCCAGCAGCTTTTTTCTGAACTATGGCTACACCTTC. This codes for CASSFFLNYGYTF.

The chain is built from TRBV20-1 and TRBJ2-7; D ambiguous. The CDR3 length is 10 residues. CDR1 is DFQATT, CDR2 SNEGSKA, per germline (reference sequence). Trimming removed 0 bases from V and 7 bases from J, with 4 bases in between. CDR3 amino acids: CSAREREQYF. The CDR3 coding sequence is TGCAGTGCTAGAGAGAGGGAGCAGTACTTC.

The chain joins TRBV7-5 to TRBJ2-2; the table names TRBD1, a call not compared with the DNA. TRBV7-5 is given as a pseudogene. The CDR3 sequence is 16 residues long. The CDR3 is CARSPRQGPNTGELFF. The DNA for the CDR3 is TGTGCCAGAAGCCCCAGACAGGGGCCGAACACCGGGGAGCTGTTTTTT.

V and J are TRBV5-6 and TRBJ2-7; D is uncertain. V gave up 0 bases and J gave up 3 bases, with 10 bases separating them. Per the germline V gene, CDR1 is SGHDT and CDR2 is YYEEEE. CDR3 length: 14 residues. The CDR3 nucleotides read TGTGCCAGCAGCTTGGGCGTGGGTATCTACGAGCAGTACTTC. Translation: CASSLGVGIYEQYF.

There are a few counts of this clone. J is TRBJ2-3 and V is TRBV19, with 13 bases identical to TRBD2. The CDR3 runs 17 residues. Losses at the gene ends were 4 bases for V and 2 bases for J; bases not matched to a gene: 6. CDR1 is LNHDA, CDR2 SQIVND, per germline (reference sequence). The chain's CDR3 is CASSRGTSGTFTDTQYF. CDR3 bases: TGTGCCAGTAGTAGGGGGACTAGCGGGACTTTCACAGATACGCAGTATTTT.

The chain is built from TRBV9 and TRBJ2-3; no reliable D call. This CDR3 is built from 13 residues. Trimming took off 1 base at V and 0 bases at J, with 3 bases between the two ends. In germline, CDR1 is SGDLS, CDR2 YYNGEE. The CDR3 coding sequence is TGTGCCAGCAGCGTATTTAGCACAGATACGCAGTATTTT. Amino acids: CASSVFSTDTQYF.

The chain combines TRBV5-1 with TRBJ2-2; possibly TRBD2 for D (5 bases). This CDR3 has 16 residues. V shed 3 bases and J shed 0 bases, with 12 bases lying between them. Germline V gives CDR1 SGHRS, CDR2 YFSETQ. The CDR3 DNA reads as TGCGCCAGCAGCTCACGAGCGGATACGAACACCGGGGAGCTGTTTTTT. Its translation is CASSSRADTNTGELFF.

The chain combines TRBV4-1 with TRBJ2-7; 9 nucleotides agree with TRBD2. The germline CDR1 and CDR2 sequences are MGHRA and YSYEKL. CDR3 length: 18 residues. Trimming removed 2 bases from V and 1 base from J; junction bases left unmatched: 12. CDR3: CASSQNHPSGMPSYEQYF. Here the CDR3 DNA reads TGCGCCAGCAGCCAAAACCATCCTAGCGGGATGCCATCCTACGAGCAGTACTTC.